These 7 T cell receptor beta chains were sequenced from one sample in a study of Ad26.COV2.S vaccination and SARS-CoV-2 variants. Specified treatment: 19 received Ad26.COV2.S at low or high dose, single or two shots; 5 received placebo; per-sample allocation not given. Collection of the samples took place on day 63 after the first injection of vaccine or placebo. Assay used: immunoSEQ multiplex PCR; TCRdb lists only in-frame clones, some missing. The sample lists 300,000 to 350,000 clones, 85% to 90% occurring once. The source was peripheral blood, collected in a trial of Ad26.COV2.S vaccine versus placebo. Receptors were obtained from a person aged 18-65 years who received the Ad26.COV2.S COVID-19 vaccine or a placebo.

The gene calls are TRBV2 and TRBJ2-3; the D gene is possibly TRBD2 (5 bases). The CDR3 spans 15 residues. Germline values: CDR1 SNHLY, CDR2 FYNNEI. Trimming stripped 3 bases from V and 5 bases from J, with 15 bases between. The CDR3 coding sequence is TGTGCCAGCAGTGAGGGCCCGGGAAAAGGAGATACGCAGTATTTT. Amino acid sequence: CASSEGPGKGDTQYF.

The rearrangement joins TRBV6-5 to TRBJ2-3; 8 bases match TRBD2. CDR3 size: 13 residues. Germline V gives CDR1 MNHEY, CDR2 SVGAGI. V was clipped by 6 bases and J by 5 bases; unmatched bases: 4. DNA of the CDR3: TGTGCCAGCAGGGGACTAGTCGGAGATACGCAGTATTTT. Amino acids: CASRGLVGDTQYF.

The V gene is TRBV7-9, the J gene TRBJ2-1; 9 bases match TRBD2. J lost 6 bases, V lost 5 bases, and 2 bases had no gene match. The length of the CDR3 is 13 residues. The V gene's germline CDR1 is SEHNR and CDR2 FQNEAQ (reference sequence). CDR3 residues: CASSQAGGNEQFF. For the CDR3, the DNA is TGTGCCAGCAGCCAAGCGGGGGGCAATGAGCAGTTCTTC. The whole variable domain, remainder taken from reference TRBV7-9 and TRBJ2-1, is DTGVSQNPRHKITKRGQNVTFRCDPISEHNRLYWYRQTLGQGPEFLTYFQNEAQLEKSRLLSDRFSAERPKGSFSTLEIQRTEQGDSAMYLCASSQAGGNEQFFGPGTRLTVL.

The V gene is TRBV7-2, the J gene TRBJ2-3; maybe TRBD2 (5 bases). Looked up from germline, CDR1 is SGHTA and CDR2 is FQGNSA. This CDR3 spans 14 amino acids. Deletions cut 1 base from V and 5 bases from J, with 10 bases between. The CDR3 nucleotides read TGTGCCAGCAGCTTAGTTGTACGGGGAGATACGCAGTATTTT. Translated, it gives CASSLVVRGDTQYF. The variable domain in full, with the rest retrieved from reference TRBV7-2 and TRBJ2-3, is GAGVSQSPSNKVTEKGKDVELRCDPISGHTALYWYRQSLGQGLEFLIYFQGNSAPDKSGLPSDRFSAERTGGSVSTLTIQRTQQEDSAVYLCASSLVVRGDTQYFGPGTRLTVL.

This clone was counted between two and nine times. This chain joins TRBV5-1 and TRBJ1-1, with D possibly TRBD1 on 6 matching bases. Germline loops: CDR1 SGHRS, CDR2 YFSETQ. The CDR3 extends over 15 amino acids. Trimming took 0 bases from V and 4 from J, leaving 13 bases between them. DNA for the CDR3: TGCGCCAGCAGCTTGGGCGGTGAAGGGGGCACTGAAGCTTTCTTT. Protein product: CASSLGGEGGTEAFF.

CDR3 sequence (DNA): TGTGCCAGTACGGACCTGGGACTAGCGTATCTGGGTGAGCAGTTCTTC. It yields the protein CASTDLGLAYLGEQFF. This chain connects TRBV19 to TRBJ2-1; 10 nucleotides match TRBD2. The germline V gene has CDR1 LNHDA and CDR2 SQIVND (reference sequence). V lost 7 bases to trimming and J lost 9 bases; unmatched junction nucleotides: 15. This CDR3 comprises 16 residues.

V gene TRBV18 combines with J gene TRBJ2-7; D gene unclear. Germline CDR1 reads KGHSH; CDR2 reads LQKENI. Between the trimmed V and J ends, which lost 3 bases and 0 bases, there was a span of 12 bases. This CDR3 contains 15 residues. The CDR3 bases are TGTGCCAGCTCACCCCCCGGGCGGATCTCCTACGAGCAGTACTTC. Residues: CASSPPGRISYEQYF.